This entry describes one TCR beta chain. Its antigen is currently unknown. Treatment denoted: roughly ten-day PBMC culture with coronavirus spike peptide pools or control peptides (ViraFEST assay). Cultured CD4+ T-cell DNA underwent Oncomine TCR Beta short-read sequencing. One entry per CDR3 protein results from TCRdb running MiXCR on the PCR reads. The sample records tens of thousands of distinct CDR3 sequences, under 65% being singletons. Germline CDR1 and CDR2: SNHLY and FYNNEI. The CDR3 totals 13 residues. The germline V and J ends were trimmed by 7 bases and 6 bases, with 15 bases remaining between them. These data belong to a study of vaccination and CD4 T cells after COVID-19.

The receptor comes from a human donor who received a COVID-19 vaccine. The material sequenced was CD4+ T cells from blood, cultured in vitro, taken after SARS-CoV-2 vaccination. The rearrangement joins TRBV2 to TRBJ1-2, with a possible D match to TRBD1 (6 bases). CDR3: CASTTTGLDGYTF. The CDR3 nucleotides read TGTGCCAGCACTACGACAGGACTCGATGGCTACACCTTC. Full variable domain (rest looked up from reference TRBV2 and TRBJ1-2): EPEVTQTPSHQVTQMGQEVILRCVPISNHLYFYWYRQILGQKVEFLVSFYNNEISEKSEIFDDQFSVERPDGSNFTLKIRSTKLEDSAMYFCASTTTGLDGYTFGSGTRLTVV.